This is a list of T cell receptor beta chains from one sample in a study of neurological immune-mediated disorders. Via MiXCR, TCRdb re-called the 5' RACE reads, giving one row per CDR3 protein. The table has some 48,000 distinct CDR3 sequences, around a fifth seen once; the top ten hold around 4.7%. The material sequenced was PBMCs. The receptors were sampled from a man aged 55-75 years with HTLV-1-associated myelopathy (HAM/TSP). CDR3s include the opening cysteine and the closing phenylalanine or tryptophan. The D gene is left open where the match is weak. Clone size appears in some rows only: once, few, many, or a class for an expanded clone.

TRBJ1-2 many NA TRBV27 CASSPTGGRGYTF TGTGCCAGCAGTCCGACGGGGGGCAGGGGCTACACCTTC
TRBJ2-3 many TRBD2 TRBV11-2 CASSSQGGSADTQYF TGTGCCAGCAGCTCGCAGGGCGGGAGCGCAGATACGCAGTATTTT
TRBJ2-2 NA TRBD2 TRBV20-1 CSARPLEASGMNTGELFF TGCAGTGCTAGACCCCTTGAGGCTAGCGGGATGAACACCGGGGAGCTGTTTTTT
TRBJ2-1 NA TRBD1 TRBV5-1 CASSLARSGGFNEQFF TGCGCCAGCAGCTTGGCTCGGTCAGGGGGCTTCAATGAGCAGTTCTTC
TRBJ2-3 many TRBD2 TRBV7-9 CASSGSGTRSTDTQYF TGTGCCAGCAGCGGGTCCGGGACTAGAAGCACAGATACGCAGTATTTT
TRBJ2-5 many NA TRBV5-1 CASSLGTVQETQYF TGCGCCAGCAGCTTGGGGACAGTCCAAGAGACCCAGTACTTC
TRBJ2-2 many TRBD2 TRBV5-1 CASSLGTSEYTGELFF TGCGCCAGCAGCTTGGGGACTAGCGAGTACACCGGGGAGCTGTTTTTT
TRBJ1-6 many NA TRBV6-5 CASTPGRGYNSPLHF TGTGCCAGCACCCCCGGCAGGGGATATAATTCACCCCTCCACTTT
TRBJ1-1 NA NA TRBV7-9 CASSLSDTEAFF TGTGCCAGCAGCTTAAGTGACACTGAAGCTTTCTTT
TRBJ1-2 many NA TRBV20-1 CSARVPPSYYGYTF TGCAGTGCTAGAGTGCCCCCCTCCTACTATGGCTACACCTTC
TRBJ2-5 few TRBD2 TRBV18 CASSSIIGLAGSETQYF TGTGCCAGCTCATCAATTATAGGACTAGCGGGATCGGAGACCCAGTACTTC
TRBJ2-2 many NA TRBV5-1 CASGTREVNTGELFF TGCGCCAGCGGGACCAGGGAAGTGAACACCGGGGAGCTGTTTTTT
TRBJ2-5 few TRBD2 TRBV27 CAARASGTGETQYF TGTGCCGCTCGGGCTAGCGGGACTGGCGAGACCCAGTACTTC
TRBJ2-5 many TRBD1 TRBV12-3/TRBV12-4 CASRRDSQETQYF TGTGCCAGCAGACGGGACAGCCAAGAGACCCAGTACTTC
TRBJ2-3 many NA TRBV4-2 CASSQTPFSGTDTQYF TGTGCCAGCAGCCAGACTCCCTTTTCGGGCACAGATACGCAGTATTTT
TRBJ2-5 many TRBD1 TRBV12-3/TRBV12-4 CASSGDRARQTQYF TGTGCCAGCAGTGGGGACAGGGCTAGACAGACCCAGTACTTC
TRBJ2-1 many NA TRBV6-5 CASKNGFTNEQFF TGTGCCAGCAAAAATGGATTCACTAATGAGCAGTTCTTC
TRBJ2-2 many NA TRBV7-7 CASSSRRTGELFF TGTGCTAGCAGCTCAAGAAGGACGGGCGAGCTGTTTTTT
TRBJ1-1 few TRBD1 TRBV6-1 CASSTRGQGGNTEAFF TGTGCCAGCAGTACGCGCGGACAGGGGGGAAACACTGAAGCTTTCTTT
TRBJ2-2 NA NA TRBV28 CASSPLLSTEELFF TGTGCAAGCAGTCCCCTCCTGAGCACCGAGGAGCTGTTTTTT
TRBJ2-1 many TRBD1 TRBV12-3/TRBV12-4 CASSKQGASNEQFF TGTGCCAGCAGTAAACAGGGGGCTAGCAATGAGCAGTTCTTC
TRBJ1-1 many NA TRBV10-2 CASKMDTMENTEAFF TGCGCCAGCAAGATGGACACGATGGAAAACACTGAAGCTTTCTTT
TRBJ2-1 NA TRBD2 TRBV7-2 CASSFPPGGRAWDEQFF TGTGCCAGCAGCTTTCCCCCGGGCGGGAGGGCTTGGGATGAGCAGTTCTTC
TRBJ2-2 many TRBD2 TRBV20-1 CSARVGTSVGELFF TGCAGTGCTAGAGTAGGGACTAGTGTCGGGGAGCTGTTTTTT
TRBJ2-1 NA TRBD2 TRBV11-3 CASSLVRGRAHEQFF TGTGCCAGCAGCTTAGTGCGGGGGAGGGCCCATGAGCAGTTCTTC
TRBJ2-1 many NA TRBV5-6 CASTHKQGLVEQFF TGTGCCAGCACCCATAAACAGGGCCTCGTTGAGCAGTTCTTC
TRBJ1-2 many NA TRBV12-3/TRBV12-4 CASSLAPVVYGYTF TGTGCCAGCAGTTTAGCGCCCGTAGTTTATGGCTACACCTTC
TRBJ2-2 once TRBD1 TRBV6-4 CASRQGSNTVELFF TGTGCCAGCAGACAGGGGTCGAACACCGTGGAGCTGTTTTTT
TRBJ2-7 many NA TRBV12-3/TRBV12-4 CASSLSGSVGDEQYF TGTGCCAGCAGTTTGAGTGGGAGTGTGGGAGACGAGCAGTACTTC
TRBJ2-7 many NA TRBV6-5 CASSGTGNEQYF TGTGCCAGCAGCGGTACAGGGAACGAGCAGTACTTC
TRBJ2-7 many TRBD2 TRBV5-1 CASSFSFRTSGSFYEQYF TGCGCCAGCAGCTTCTCCTTTAGGACTAGCGGGAGTTTTTACGAGCAGTACTTC
TRBJ1-1 many NA TRBV20-1 CSAPRTPAQEAFF TGCAGTGCGCCTCGGACACCCGCTCAAGAAGCTTTCTTT
TRBJ2-2 many NA TRBV10-2 CASSPHGAGELFF TGCGCCAGCAGTCCCCATGGCGCCGGGGAGCTGTTTTTT
TRBJ2-7 many NA TRBV4-2 CASSQDQGRQYF TGTGCCAGCAGCCAAGATCAGGGGCGGCAGTACTTC
TRBJ2-2 many TRBD2 TRBV7-3 CASSPGLASGELFF TGTGCCAGCAGCCCTGGACTAGCGAGCGGGGAGCTGTTTTTT
TRBJ2-1 NA NA TRBV7-6 CASSYGTEQFF TGTGCCAGCAGCTACGGGACTGAGCAGTTCTTC